The present T cell receptor (beta chain) was sequenced within a study of identical twins. Study conclusions and caveats: Reduced insertions were recorded for abundant cord blood beta clonotypes, with no such pattern in memory repertoires.

MiXCR was run by TCRdb on the 5' RACE reads, yielding one entry per CDR3 protein. The sample shows hundreds of thousands of distinct CDR3 sequences, 21% of them seen only once. The CDR3 totals 15 residues. Unmatched junction bases numbered 10, after V lost 1 base and J lost 5 bases. Germline CDR1 SQVTM, CDR2 ANQGSEA. For this clonotype: As yet, its antigen is unknown.

These data were also reused for a study on T cells expressing NK-cell markers. As that report states: Similarly, these clonotypes led the CD3+CD56-NKG2C+ fraction as well in a handful of donors.

The material sequenced was PBMCs. This clonotype was sampled from a woman younger than 35 in good health. The chain combines TRBV29-1 with TRBJ2-5; 7 nucleotides line up with TRBD2. The CDR3 protein is CSVEVSGGPGETQYF. CDR3 coding DNA: TGCAGCGTTGAAGTCTCGGGGGGTCCGGGGGAGACCCAGTACTTC.